A selection of T cell receptor beta chains follows, all from one sample in a study of cytomegalovirus exposure and HLA in healthy donors. Assay used: immunoSEQ multiplex PCR; TCRdb lists only in-frame clones, some missing. The sample contains 200,000 or so clones, more than 85% of which appear only once. The sample was PBMCs. The receptors stem from a girl less than two years old in good health and CMV-seronegative. Each CDR3 is given with its conserved first and last residue. D genes are given only for firm matches. Where a row states a size, it is once, few, many or the class of an expanded clone; other rows omit it.

J gene: TRBJ2-1; D gene: .; clone size: .; V gene: TRBV1; CDR3 protein: CTSSQGTGLGFEQFF; CDR3 DNA: TGCACCAGCAGCCAGGGGACAGGGTTGGGCTTTGAGCAGTTCTTC
J gene: TRBJ2-4; D gene: .; clone size: .; V gene: TRBV4-1; CDR3 protein: CASSQDGAAENIQYF; CDR3 DNA: TGCGCCAGCAGCCAAGATGGGGCCGCCGAAAACATTCAGTACTTC
J gene: TRBJ2-1; D gene: .; clone size: .; V gene: TRBV27; CDR3 protein: CASSLRSGTYNEQFF; CDR3 DNA: TGTGCCAGCAGTTTAAGGTCGGGGACCTACAATGAGCAGTTCTTC
J gene: TRBJ2-5; D gene: TRBD1; clone size: .; V gene: TRBV29-1; CDR3 protein: CSVDFLGQQETQYF; CDR3 DNA: TGCAGCGTTGATTTCTTGGGACAGCAAGAGACCCAGTACTTC
J gene: TRBJ1-4; D gene: TRBD1; clone size: once; V gene: TRBV10-3; CDR3 protein: CAIQGARDEKLFF; CDR3 DNA: TGTGCCATCCAGGGGGCACGGGATGAAAAACTGTTTTTT
J gene: TRBJ2-6; D gene: TRBD1; clone size: .; V gene: TRBV6-5; CDR3 protein: CASSVRGSGANVLTF; CDR3 DNA: TGTGCCAGCAGTGTCAGGGGGTCTGGGGCCAACGTCCTGACTTTC
J gene: TRBJ1-1; D gene: TRBD1; clone size: .; V gene: TRBV5-8; CDR3 protein: CASSLAGGRATEAFF; CDR3 DNA: TGTGCCAGCAGCCTAGCAGGGGGGCGGGCCACTGAAGCTTTCTTT
J gene: TRBJ1-1; D gene: .; clone size: .; V gene: TRBV4-1; CDR3 protein: CASSQTDGRTAQAFF; CDR3 DNA: TGCGCCAGCAGCCAGACGGATGGCAGGACTGCGCAAGCTTTCTTT
J gene: TRBJ2-1; D gene: TRBD1; clone size: .; V gene: TRBV7-3; CDR3 protein: CASSLDRGRSYNEQFF; CDR3 DNA: TGTGCCAGCAGCTTAGACAGGGGCCGGTCCTACAATGAGCAGTTCTTC
J gene: TRBJ2-1; D gene: .; clone size: .; V gene: TRBV11-2; CDR3 protein: CASSLTQGTNEQFF; CDR3 DNA: TGTGCCAGCAGCTTAACGCAGGGTACGAATGAGCAGTTCTTC
J gene: TRBJ2-7; D gene: .; clone size: .; V gene: TRBV30; CDR3 protein: CAWSAQFYEQYF; CDR3 DNA: TGTGCCTGGAGTGCCCAGTTCTACGAGCAGTACTTC
J gene: TRBJ1-3; D gene: TRBD1; clone size: .; V gene: TRBV5-1; CDR3 protein: CASSQDRLSGNTIYF; CDR3 DNA: TGCGCCAGCAGCCAGGACAGGCTCTCTGGAAACACCATATATTTT
J gene: TRBJ1-2; D gene: .; clone size: .; V gene: TRBV5-6; CDR3 protein: CASSFGSSYGYTF; CDR3 DNA: TGTGCCAGCAGCTTTGGCAGTTCCTATGGCTACACCTTC
J gene: TRBJ1-2; D gene: .; clone size: once; V gene: TRBV9; CDR3 protein: CASSANRANYGYTF; CDR3 DNA: TGTGCCAGCAGCGCAAACAGGGCTAACTATGGCTACACCTTC
J gene: TRBJ2-1; D gene: .; clone size: once; V gene: TRBV6-6; CDR3 protein: CASSYEAEQFF; CDR3 DNA: TGTGCCAGCAGTTATGAAGCTGAGCAGTTCTTC
J gene: TRBJ2-7; D gene: .; clone size: .; V gene: TRBV2; CDR3 protein: CASSEAVYEQYF; CDR3 DNA: TGTGCCAGCAGCGAGGCCGTCTACGAGCAGTACTTC
J gene: TRBJ2-7; D gene: TRBD1; clone size: .; V gene: TRBV7-8; CDR3 protein: CASSLLQGAPYEQYF; CDR3 DNA: TGTGCCAGCAGCTTACTCCAGGGGGCCCCCTACGAGCAGTACTTC
J gene: TRBJ1-1; D gene: .; clone size: .; V gene: TRBV5-1; CDR3 protein: CASSLGGGGEAFF; CDR3 DNA: TGCGCCAGCAGCTTGGGTGGGGGGGGTGAAGCTTTCTTT
J gene: TRBJ1-4; D gene: .; clone size: .; V gene: TRBV6-1; CDR3 protein: CASSDLVEGYEKLFF; CDR3 DNA: TGTGCCAGCAGTGATCTGGTTGAGGGATATGAAAAACTGTTTTTT
J gene: TRBJ2-7; D gene: TRBD2; clone size: .; V gene: TRBV5-1; CDR3 protein: CASSFIPAGGRTVFSEQYF; CDR3 DNA: TGCGCCAGCAGCTTTATTCCAGCGGGAGGGCGTACCGTTTTTTCCGAGCAGTACTTC